This is a list of T cell receptor beta chains from one sample in a study of blood T cell repertoires in COVID-19. Assay used: immunoSEQ multiplex PCR; TCRdb lists only in-frame clones, some missing. The table records nearly 250,000 clones, roughly 79% of them present only once. The sample comprised peripheral blood. The source is an elderly woman with acute or convalescent COVID-19. Both conserved end residues are part of each CDR3. Fields, in order: V gene, clone size, J gene, D gene, CDR3 DNA, CDR3 protein. The D gene is left open where the match is weak. The size of a clone is reported for some rows only, either as once, few or many, or as a class for expanded clones.

>TRBV5-4|.|TRBJ1-2|TRBD1
TGTGCCAGCAGCTTGGGAGGGACAGGAAACTATGGCTACACCTTC
CASSLGGTGNYGYTF
>TRBV5-4|.|TRBJ1-6|.
TGTGCCAGCAGCCCCGAACCCAACAGGGAAAGCTCACCCCTCCACTTT
CASSPEPNRESSPLHF
>TRBV28|.|TRBJ2-3|TRBD1
TGTGCCAGCAGTTTATCCGCAGGGGGCTTCACAGATACGCAGTATTTT
CASSLSAGGFTDTQYF
>TRBV7-8|.|TRBJ2-2|.
TGTGCCAGCAGCTTAGGCTCATCGGGCACCGGGGAGCTGTTTTTT
CASSLGSSGTGELFF
>TRBV7-2|.|TRBJ2-1|TRBD2
TGTGCCAGCAGCCGGACTAGCGGGGTTTGGGAGCAGTTCTTC
CASSRTSGVWEQFF
>TRBV7-3|.|TRBJ2-3|TRBD2
TGTGCCAGCAGCCACGGACTAGCGGGGGAGACGCAGTATTTT
CASSHGLAGETQYF
>TRBV7-2|once|TRBJ1-1|.
TGTGCCAGCAGCTTAGTTGTGGCGAACACTGAAGCTTTCTTT
CASSLVVANTEAFF
>TRBV7-2|.|TRBJ2-3|.
TGTGCCAGCAGCCCAAGGACACTTAGCACAGATACGCAGTATTTT
CASSPRTLSTDTQYF
>TRBV5-4|.|TRBJ1-2|.
TGTGCCAGCAGCTTGGAAGGGACATGGGGCTACACCTTC
CASSLEGTWGYTF
>TRBV5-6|.|TRBJ1-1|.
TGTGCCAGCAGCCTGCACTCGTCTGGAGCTGAAGCTTTCTTT
CASSLHSSGAEAFF
>TRBV6-6|.|TRBJ1-2|TRBD1
TGTGCCAGCAGTTGGTTACAGGGGCGCGGTGGCTACACCTTC
CASSWLQGRGGYTF
>TRBV15|once|TRBJ2-2|TRBD1
TGTGCCACCAGCAACAGACAGGGGGCAAATCAAGCCGGGGAGCTGTTTTTT
CATSNRQGANQAGELFF
>TRBV6-6|.|TRBJ2-1|.
TGTGCCAGCAGTAGGGGGGGCTTCGATGAGCAGTTCTTC
CASSRGGFDEQFF
>TRBV6-5|few|TRBJ2-7|TRBD1
TGTGCCAGCAGTTACTCGATGGGACAGGGCTTCTACGAGCAGTACTTC
CASSYSMGQGFYEQYF
>TRBV5-6|.|TRBJ1-2|.
TGTGCCAGCAGCTCAGGGGTCTTCTATGGCTACACCTTC
CASSSGVFYGYTF
>TRBV15|once|TRBJ2-1|TRBD2
TGTGCCACCAGCAGAGATCGGCGGACTAGAGGTAATGAGCAGTTCTTC
CATSRDRRTRGNEQFF